The T cell receptor (beta chain) described here comes from a study of blood T cell repertoires in COVID-19. Per germline, CDR1 MNHEY and CDR2 SVGAGI. The CDR3 is 14 residues long. V was trimmed by 2 bases and J by 4 bases, leaving 11 bases between them. A few counts support this clone. This table comes from immunoSEQ multiplex PCR, and its TCRdb copy is limited to in-frame clones, with some not included. This table has approximately 130,000 clones, 84% appearing once. This chain connects TRBV6-5 to TRBJ1-2; D is possibly TRBD1 (5 bases). Material: peripheral blood. The sequence was obtained from a human donor in a cohort sampled during active COVID-19. Here the CDR3 DNA reads TGTGCCAGCAGTTACATGGGGGGTTCCTATGGCTACACCTTC. Protein: CASSYMGGSYGYTF.